The 23 T cell receptor beta chains reported below all come from one sample, sequenced in a study of regulatory T cells in long-lasting Graves disease. Specified time point: newly diagnosed GD, antithyroid drugs for less than 3 months. RNA from PBMCs was the source of the TCR library. In building TCR beta libraries, iRepertoire HTBI primers were used together with Arm-PCR of CDR3 regions. TCRdb reanalysed the multiplex PCR reads using MiXCR and keeps one entry per CDR3 protein. The sample lists 500,000 or so distinct CDR3 sequences; 14% were seen once. This sample was shared with a second study, whose subject was T cells in Graves' hyperthyroidism and ophthalmopathy.

The sequenced sample was peripheral blood mononuclear cells (PBMCs), obtained at new diagnosis, from a patient treated with antithyroid drugs. These receptors were taken from a woman in her forties or fifties with Graves disease.

This rearrangement joins TRBV19 to TRBJ1-3, with D maybe TRBD1 (6 bases). This CDR3 is built from 14 residues. Per the germline V gene, CDR1 is LNHDA and CDR2 is SQIVND (reference sequence). Deletions cut 6 bases from V and 2 bases from J, with 11 bases between. As DNA, the CDR3 is TGTGCCAGTAGAAGGGGGGACCCTGGAAACACCATATATTTT. Protein: CASRRGDPGNTIYF.

This clonotype occurred many times. The CDR3 protein is CASSTSGRGTDTQYF. The CDR3 bases are TGTGCCAGCAGCACTAGCGGGAGAGGCACAGATACGCAGTATTTT. The J gene is TRBJ2-3, the V gene TRBV13; 11 nucleotides agree with TRBD2. V trimming: 5 bases; J trimming: 1 base; junction bases outside the gene matches: 2. Germline CDR1 PRHDT, CDR2 FYEKMQ (reference sequence). The CDR3 has 15 amino acids.

This clonotype was seen ten or more times. V gene TRBV11-2 combines with J gene TRBJ2-2; D perhaps matches TRBD1 (6 bases). Looked up from germline, CDR1 is SGHAT and CDR2 is FQNNGV. The germline V and J ends were trimmed by 1 base and 5 bases, with 8 bases remaining between them. The CDR3 sequence is 14 residues long. CDR3 bases: TGTGCCAGCAGCTTAGGCAGGGGTACCGGGGAGCTGTTTTTT. It translates to CASSLGRGTGELFF.

This clonotype was counted ten times or more. The chain recombines TRBV20-1 with TRBJ2-3; TRBD2 matches 13 bases. This CDR3 contains 20 residues. Looked up from germline, CDR1 is DFQATT and CDR2 is SNEGSKA (reference sequence). The junction had 20 bases not matched to a gene; V was cut back by 5 bases and J by 3 bases. The CDR3 loop reads CSALPRGVSGLAGETDTQYF. DNA for the CDR3: TGCAGTGCTCTGCCCCGGGGCGTTTCCGGACTAGCGGGGGAAACAGATACGCAGTATTTT.

This clonotype occurred many times. The V call is TRBV7-2, the J call TRBJ1-5; the D is unclear. With 1 base removed from V and 1 base from J, the gap between germline ends came to 8 bases. The germline CDR1 and CDR2 sequences are SGHTA and FQGNSA. The CDR3 has 15 residues. The CDR3 region has the DNA TGTGCCAGCAGCTTAGGTTATGGAAGCAATCAGCCCCAGCATTTT. This translates into CASSLGYGSNQPQHF.

This clonotype showed up many times. This chain joins TRBV5-1 and TRBJ2-7; D remains ambiguous. Germline lookup yields CDR1 SGHRS and CDR2 YFSETQ. V was trimmed by 4 bases and J by 2 bases, leaving 13 bases between them. CDR3 length: 14 residues. For the CDR3, the DNA is TGCGCCAGCAGCCAACGTGGTCTACCCTACGAGCAGTACTTC. Translating it yields CASSQRGLPYEQYF.

This clonotype was counted only a few times. The V and J genes are TRBV19 and TRBJ2-4; 8 nucleotides align to TRBD1. The CDR3 loop spans 14 amino acids. From germline, CDR1 is LNHDA and CDR2 SQIVND (reference sequence). J was trimmed by 3 bases and V by 6 bases; bases with no gene match: 4. DNA for the CDR3: TGTGCCAGTAGGCCGACAGGGGACAAAAACATTCAGTACTTC. It yields the protein CASRPTGDKNIQYF.

This clonotype was counted ten times or more. V gene TRBV7-8 combines with J gene TRBJ2-7, with 10 bases identical to TRBD1. After removal of 5 bases from V and 3 bases from J, the junction contained 7 bases not matched to a gene. CDR1 and CDR2 from the germline V gene are SGHVS and FQNEAQ. This CDR3 comprises 15 residues. The CDR3: CASSRPGTGDYEQYF. The CDR3 bases are TGTGCCAGCAGCCGCCCCGGGACAGGGGACTACGAGCAGTACTTC. Filled out from reference TRBV7-8 and TRBJ2-7, the complete variable domain reads GAGVSQSPRYKVAKRGQDVALRCDPISGHVSLFWYQQALGQGPEFLTYFQNEAQLDKSGLPSDRFFAERPEGSVSTLKIQRTQQEDSAVYLCASSRPGTGDYEQYFGPGTRLTVT.

The chain is built from TRBV18 and TRBJ2-3; 8 nucleotides match TRBD1. CDR1 and CDR2 (germline): KGHSH, LQKENI. J gave up 0 bases and V 4 bases, and 6 bases lay outside the gene matches. The CDR3 extends over 16 amino acids. CDR3: CASSRTGGSSTDTQYF. The CDR3 DNA sequence: TGTGCCAGCTCACGAACAGGGGGATCTAGCACAGATACGCAGTATTTT.

J is TRBJ2-7 and V is TRBV18, with D possibly matching TRBD2 (6 bases). The CDR3 contains 14 residues. With 3 bases removed from V and 4 bases from J, the gap between germline ends came to 13 bases. The germline CDR1 and CDR2 sequences are KGHSH and LQKENI. The CDR3 sequence: CASSPRDGLYEQYF. The CDR3 nucleotides are TGTGCCAGCTCACCTCGGGACGGACTATACGAGCAGTACTTC.

Details on this clonotype: A much larger clone differs by one base, so this may be a read error. The chain carries TRBV3-1 and TRBJ2-3; D gene ambiguous. The CDR3 consists of 17 residues. Germline V lookup: CDR1 LGHDT, CDR2 YNNKEL (reference sequence). Trimming shortened V by 1 base and J by 7 bases, and 21 bases separated the two germline ends. CDR3 DNA: TGTGCCAGCAGCCAAGGGTATACGAGAGATTTGGGAAATACGCAGTATTTT. It specifies CASSQGYTRDLGNTQYF.

The chain uses TRBV2 and TRBJ1-1; D gene ambiguous. Trimming took off 3 bases at V and 5 bases at J, with 13 bases between the two ends. Germline-derived CDR1 and CDR2 are SNHLY and FYNNEI. The CDR3 covers 14 residues. The CDR3 DNA reads as TGTGCCAGCAGTGATATCGAGGTGGGGACTGAAGCTTTCTTT. This encodes CASSDIEVGTEAFF.

This clonotype has ten or more counts. This sequence joins TRBV2 and TRBJ2-1, with TRBD2 identical over 14 bases. V lost 6 bases and J lost 4; bases outside the gene matches: 2. Germline V gene sequence: CDR1 SNHLY, CDR2 FYNNEI. The length of the CDR3 is 15 residues. The CDR3 is CASRGLAGVYNEQFF. DNA for the CDR3: TGTGCCAGCAGGGGACTAGCGGGAGTATACAATGAGCAGTTCTTC.

This clonotype was observed at least ten times. The chain carries TRBV2 and TRBJ2-5; D not certain. Germline CDR1 and CDR2: SNHLY and FYNNEI. The V end lost 6 bases, the J end lost 1 base, and 12 bases lay between the germline ends. This CDR3 comprises 14 residues. The CDR3 DNA reads as TGTGCCAGCAGCGCCTTGGTGGGCCAAGAGACCCAGTACTTC. It yields the protein CASSALVGQETQYF.

There are many counts of this clonotype. This sequence joins TRBV11-2 and TRBJ2-7, with unresolved D. Per germline, CDR1 SGHAT and CDR2 FQNNGV. V was trimmed by 4 bases and J by 2 bases, leaving 12 bases between them. The CDR3 contains 14 residues. CDR3 protein: CASSSLLIAYEQYF. The CDR3 DNA is TGTGCCAGCAGCTCCCTATTGATTGCCTACGAGCAGTACTTC.

This clonotype was recorded many times. The CDR3, as DNA: TGTGCCAGCAGTTTTGGAGGACAGGGCCGCACAGATACGCAGTATTTT. Translating gives CASSFGGQGRTDTQYF. The J gene is TRBJ2-3, the V gene TRBV6-9, with 8 bases matching TRBD1. CDR3 size: 16 residues. In germline, CDR1 is MNHGY, CDR2 SVAAGI. Unmatched junction bases numbered 7, after V lost 4 bases and J lost 1 base.

The chain employs TRBV18 and TRBJ1-1; 8 positions match TRBD1. In germline, CDR1 is KGHSH, CDR2 LQKENI. This CDR3 has 15 amino acids. Germline trimming cut 5 bases from V and 4 bases from J; bases unmatched to any gene: 9. This chain's CDR3 is CASSSSRGLGTEAFF. CDR3 coding DNA: TGTGCCAGCTCATCCAGCAGGGGGCTAGGCACTGAAGCTTTCTTT.

This clonotype showed up many times. The V call is TRBV7-9, the J call TRBJ2-1, with D possibly matching TRBD1 (5 bases). CDR1 and CDR2 (germline): SEHNR, FQNEAQ (reference sequence). Deletions cut 2 bases from V and 4 bases from J, with 12 bases between. The CDR3 consists of 15 residues. DNA of the CDR3: TGTGCCAGCAGCTTAAGGGGAAATCCTTACAATGAGCAGTTCTTC. This translates into CASSLRGNPYNEQFF.

In DNA, the CDR3 is TGTGCCAGCAGTTTAGTCCCATCACCCTCTTACGAGCAGTACTTC. This translates into CASSLVPSPSYEQYF. The gene calls are TRBV28 and TRBJ2-7, with D unresolved. The germline V gene has CDR1 MDHEN and CDR2 SYDVKM. The CDR3 is made up of 15 amino acids. V was cut by 2 bases and J by 4 bases, with 15 bases left in between.

This clonotype was found a few times. An end of the junction does not agree with germline; a read error may underlie this. The gene calls are TRBV6-1 and TRBJ1-4; D call uncertain. This CDR3 spans 13 amino acids. Germline CDR1 MNHNS, CDR2 SASEGT. CDR3 coding DNA: TGTGCCTCATCCTCGGGGTTGGGTGAAAACCTGTTTTTT. This codes for CASSSGLGENLFF.

To note about this clonotype: A read error may explain this, as a much larger clone is one base away. The chain uses TRBV4-1 and TRBJ2-3, with D unclear. This CDR3 has 15 residues. Germline-derived CDR1 and CDR2 are MGHRA and YSYEKL. CDR3 residues: CASSQTKQLRAEALF. CDR3 in DNA: TGCGCCAGCAGCCAGACGAAACAGCTTCGGGCTGAAGCTTTATTT.

This clonotype was counted a few times. This chain uses TRBV27 with TRBJ2-1; 9 nucleotides line up with TRBD2. CDR3 length: 16 amino acids. CDR1 is MNHEY and CDR2 is SMNVEV in the germline V gene (reference sequence). The V segment lost 5 bases and the J segment 8 bases; nucleotides outside the gene matches: 13. CDR3 coding DNA: TGTGCCAGCAGTACCGGCCGGCTAGCGGGAAACGATGAGCAGTTCTTC. It specifies CASSTGRLAGNDEQFF.

This chain uses TRBV9 with TRBJ2-5, with a weak D call TRBD1 (5 bases). Looked up from germline, CDR1 is SGDLS and CDR2 is YYNGEE. Trimming took 0 bases from V and 0 from J, leaving 9 bases between them. The CDR3 consists of 15 residues. DNA for the CDR3: TGTGCCAGCAGCGTAGGGGGCAGCAACCAAGAGACCCAGTACTTC. Amino acids: CASSVGGSNQETQYF.